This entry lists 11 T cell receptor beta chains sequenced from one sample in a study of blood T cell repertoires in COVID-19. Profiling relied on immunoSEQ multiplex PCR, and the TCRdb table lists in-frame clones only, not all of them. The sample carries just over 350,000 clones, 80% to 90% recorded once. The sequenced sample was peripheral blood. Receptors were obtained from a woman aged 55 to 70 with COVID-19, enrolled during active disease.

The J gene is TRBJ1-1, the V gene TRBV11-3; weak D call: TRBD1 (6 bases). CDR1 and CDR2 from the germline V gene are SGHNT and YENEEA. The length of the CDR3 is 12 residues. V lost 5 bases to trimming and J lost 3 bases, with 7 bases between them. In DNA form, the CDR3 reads TGTGCCAGCAGCGGACAGTACACTGAAGCTTTCTTT. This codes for CASSGQYTEAFF.

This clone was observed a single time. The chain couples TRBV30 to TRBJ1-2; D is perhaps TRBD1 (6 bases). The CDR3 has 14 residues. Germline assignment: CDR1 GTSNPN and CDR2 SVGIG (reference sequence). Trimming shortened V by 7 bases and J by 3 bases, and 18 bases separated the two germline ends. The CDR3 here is CASGEGLPYYGYTF. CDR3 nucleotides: TGTGCCTCAGGGGAGGGGTTACCATACTATGGCTACACCTTC.

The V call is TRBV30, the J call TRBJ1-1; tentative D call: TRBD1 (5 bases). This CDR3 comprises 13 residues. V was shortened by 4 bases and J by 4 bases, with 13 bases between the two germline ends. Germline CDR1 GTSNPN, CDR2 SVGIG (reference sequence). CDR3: CAWNQGWGTEAFF. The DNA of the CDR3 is TGTGCCTGGAACCAGGGCTGGGGCACTGAAGCTTTCTTT.

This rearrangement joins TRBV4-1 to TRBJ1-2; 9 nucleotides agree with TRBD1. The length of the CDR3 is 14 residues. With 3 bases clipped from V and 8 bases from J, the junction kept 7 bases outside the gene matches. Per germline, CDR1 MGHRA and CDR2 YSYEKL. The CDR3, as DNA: TGCGCCAGCAGCCAGCCGGGACAGGGTTACGGCTACACCTTC. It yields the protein CASSQPGQGYGYTF.

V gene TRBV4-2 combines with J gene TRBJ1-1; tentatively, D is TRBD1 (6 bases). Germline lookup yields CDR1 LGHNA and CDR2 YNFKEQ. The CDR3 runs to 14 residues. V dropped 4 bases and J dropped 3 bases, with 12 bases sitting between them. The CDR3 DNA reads TGTGCCAGCAGCCTTACAGGGTCGGACACTGAAGCTTTCTTT. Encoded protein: CASSLTGSDTEAFF.

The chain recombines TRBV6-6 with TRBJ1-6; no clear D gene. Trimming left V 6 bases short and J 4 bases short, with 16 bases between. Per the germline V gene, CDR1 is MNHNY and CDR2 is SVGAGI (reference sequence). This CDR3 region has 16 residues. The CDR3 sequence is CASSPWQTLYNSPLHF. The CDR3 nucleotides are TGTGCCAGCAGCCCCTGGCAGACTTTATATAATTCACCCCTCCACTTT.

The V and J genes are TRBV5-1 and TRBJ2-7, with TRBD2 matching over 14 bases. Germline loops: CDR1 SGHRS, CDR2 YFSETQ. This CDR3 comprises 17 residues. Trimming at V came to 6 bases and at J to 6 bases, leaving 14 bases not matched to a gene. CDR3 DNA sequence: TGCGCCAGCACCCAAAAGGGACTAGCGGGGGTCGACGGCGAGCAGTACTTC. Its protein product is CASTQKGLAGVDGEQYF.

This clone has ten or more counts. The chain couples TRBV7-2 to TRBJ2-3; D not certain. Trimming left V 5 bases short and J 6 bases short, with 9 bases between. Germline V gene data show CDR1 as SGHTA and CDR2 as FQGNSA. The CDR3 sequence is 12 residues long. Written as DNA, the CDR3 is TGTGCCAGCAGCCTACGTTGGGATACGCAGTATTTT. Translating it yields CASSLRWDTQYF.

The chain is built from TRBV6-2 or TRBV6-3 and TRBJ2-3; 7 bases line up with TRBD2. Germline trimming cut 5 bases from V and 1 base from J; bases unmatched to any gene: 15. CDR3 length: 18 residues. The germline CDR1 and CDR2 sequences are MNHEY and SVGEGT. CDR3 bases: TGTGCCAGCAGTCCCCGTTTGACTAGCCCGTTTGGCACAGATACGCAGTATTTT. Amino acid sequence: CASSPRLTSPFGTDTQYF.

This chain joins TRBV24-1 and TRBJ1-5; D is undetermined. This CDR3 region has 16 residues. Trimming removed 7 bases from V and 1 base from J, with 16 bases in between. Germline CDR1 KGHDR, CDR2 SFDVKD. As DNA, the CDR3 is TGTGCCACCAGGGAGAGAGGCAGAGTAAGCAATCAGCCCCAGCATTTT. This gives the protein CATRERGRVSNQPQHF.

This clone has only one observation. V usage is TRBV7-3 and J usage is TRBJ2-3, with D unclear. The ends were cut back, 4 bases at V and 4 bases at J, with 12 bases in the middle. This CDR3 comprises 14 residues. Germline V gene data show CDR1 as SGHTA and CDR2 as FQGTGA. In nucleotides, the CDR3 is TGTGCCAGCAGCTCTCCTCGACTGGCAGATACGCAGTATTTT. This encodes CASSSPRLADTQYF. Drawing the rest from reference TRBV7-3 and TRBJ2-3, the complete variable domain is GAGVSQTPSNKVTEKGKYVELRCDPISGHTALYWYRQSLGQGPEFLIYFQGTGAADDSGLPNDRFFAVRPEGSVSTLKIQRTERGDSAVYLCASSSPRLADTQYFGPGTRLTVL.